The entry below gives a single TCR beta chain sequence along with its context. Method: immunoSEQ multiplex PCR; TCRdb's copy keeps in-frame clones and lacks some. Here the sample spans 1 million to 1.2 million clones, about 72% being singletons. Germline values: CDR1 MDHEN, CDR2 SYDVKM. J was trimmed by 2 bases and V by 2 bases; bases with no gene match: 3. The CDR3 sequence is 14 residues long. The sample belongs to a study of shared clonotypes between healthy human individuals. From CD4+ cells came CD45RA+ naive and CD45RA-negative memory subsets. Sequenced input: memory CD4+ T cells from PBMCs. As for subset: CD45RA-negative fraction. This chain uses TRBV28 with TRBJ2-7, with 7 bases that match TRBD1. The receptor was derived from a man between 18 and 35 years old in good health. Some clones in this sample may be carry-over from other donors' samples. The CDR3 DNA reads as TGTGCCAGCAGTTTAATAGGGGGCCCCTACGAGCAGTACTTC. This codes for CASSLIGGPYEQYF. The variable domain in full, completed from reference TRBV28 and TRBJ2-7, reads DVKVTQSSRYLVKRTGEKVFLECVQDMDHENMFWYRQDPGLGLRLIYFSYDVKMKEKGDIPEGYSVSREKKERFSLILESASTNQTSMYLCASSLIGGPYEQYFGPGTRLTVT.